This T cell receptor beta chain was retrieved from a study of blood T cell repertoires in COVID-19. Turning to the study itself: COVID-19 samples collected from the United States, Italy and Spain covered acute and convalescent phases. PBMCs, B-cell-depleted T cells, or T cells provided the cDNA or gDNA that made up the material.

Per the original methods: The assay estimated nucleated cells by amplifying reference gene primers. The assay was immunoSEQ multiplex PCR, and TCRdb's table has in-frame clones only and misses some. V, J and clone size are taken as reported in that table, and D and trimming were inferred from the DNA itself. The data contain about 160,000 clones, 87% of them seen just once; the ten biggest clones take up 6% to 7%. The CDR3 loop spans 12 amino acids. V was cut by 2 bases and J by 9 bases, with 13 bases left in between. Germline V lookup: CDR1 GTSNPN, CDR2 SVGIG (reference sequence). Specimen: peripheral blood. The genes are TRBV30 and TRBJ1-2; tentatively, D is TRBD1 (6 bases). This TCR was sampled from an elderly man with acute or convalescent COVID-19. In DNA form, the CDR3 reads TGTGCCTGGAGTAGCCAGGGGCGCAGCTACACCTTC. Translation: CAWSSQGRSYTF.